The 22 T cell receptor beta chains presented below share a single source sample, sequenced in a study of cytomegalovirus exposure and HLA in healthy donors. This PCR relied on a set of 60 Vbeta primers and 13 Jbeta primers. Libraries were prepared by immunoSEQ multiplex PCR; TCRdb keeps only in-frame clonotypes and omits some of them. Here the sample spans tens of thousands of clones, 70% to 90% being singletons. Material for sequencing was PBMCs. These TCRs come from a human donor in good health.

On this clone itself: The germline gene is not matched at one end of the junction; a read error may be the cause. J is TRBJ1-3 and V is TRBV7-9; 9 nucleotides agree with TRBD1. The CDR3 extends over 16 amino acids. Looked up from germline, CDR1 is SEHNR and CDR2 is FQNEAQ (reference sequence). This CDR3 is CSSSSTGTGPGNTIYF. Here the CDR3 DNA reads TGTTCCAGCAGCTCAACAGGGACAGGGCCTGGAAACACCATATATTTT.

This rearrangement joins TRBV25-1 to TRBJ2-2; TRBD1 matches 9 bases. V lost 7 bases, J lost 10 bases, and 10 bases stayed unmatched. From germline, CDR1 is MGHDK and CDR2 SYGVNS. CDR3 size: 14 residues. The CDR3 bases are TGTGCCAGCACAAAAGGGACAGGGAAAGAGGAGCTGTTTTTT. It codes for CASTKGTGKEELFF.

This chain connects TRBV4-3 to TRBJ1-6, with D maybe TRBD1 (6 bases). Between the trimmed V and J ends, which lost 0 bases and 10 bases, there was a span of 13 bases. The germline V gene has CDR1 LGHNA and CDR2 YSLEER. There are 15 residues in the CDR3. CDR3 protein: CASSQDGARGSPLHF. Here the CDR3 DNA reads TGCGCCAGCAGCCAAGATGGGGCCAGGGGCTCACCCCTCCACTTT.

The CDR3 spells CASSLGGPGTSRSQETQYF. The CDR3 coding sequence is TGTGCCAGCAGCTTGGGAGGGCCCGGGACTAGCAGATCACAAGAGACCCAGTACTTC. This rearrangement joins TRBV5-4 to TRBJ2-5; 9 bases map to TRBD2. The V gene end was trimmed by 0 bases and the J gene end by 2 bases; junction bases not matched to a gene: 14. In germline, CDR1 is SGHNT, CDR2 YYREEE (reference sequence). The CDR3 sequence is 19 residues long.

The chain links TRBV19 to TRBJ2-1; tentative D call: TRBD2 (5 bases). This CDR3 comprises 11 residues. Trimming removed 11 bases at V and 3 bases at J, with 8 bases between. The germline CDR1 and CDR2 sequences are LNHDA and SQIVND (reference sequence). In DNA, the CDR3 is TGTGCCTGCGGGTTCTACAATGAGCAGTTCTTC. Translated: CACGFYNEQFF.

The chain employs TRBV5-8 and TRBJ1-1, with a weak D call TRBD1 (5 bases). The V gene lost 2 bases and the J gene lost 1 base, with 9 bases spanning the gap. The CDR3 is 14 residues long. The germline gives CDR1 SGHTS, CDR2 YDEGEE. The CDR3 here is CASSLSQGNTEAFF. CDR3 nucleotide sequence: TGTGCCAGCAGCTTAAGCCAGGGGAACACTGAAGCTTTCTTT. Full variable domain (outside the CDR3, taken from reference TRBV5-8 and TRBJ1-1): EAGVTQSPTHLIKTRGQQATLRCSPISGHTSVYWYQQALGLGLQFLLWYDEGEERNRGNFPPRFSGRQFPNYSSELNVNALELEDSALYLCASSLSQGNTEAFFGQGTRLTVV.

V and J are TRBV28 and TRBJ2-2; D possibly corresponds to TRBD1 (6 bases). The CDR3 has 15 amino acids. Germline assignment: CDR1 MDHEN and CDR2 SYDVKM. Trimming took off 6 bases at V and 6 bases at J, with 17 bases between the two ends. The CDR3 loop reads CASSVTGLKAGELFF. In DNA, the CDR3 is TGTGCCAGCAGCGTTACAGGGCTTAAGGCCGGGGAGCTGTTTTTT.

The count of this clone is one. V is TRBV7-9 and J is TRBJ1-4; D gene unclear. This CDR3 is 13 amino acids long. Trimming took off 2 bases at V and 5 bases at J, with 6 bases between the two ends. Germline V gene sequence: CDR1 SEHNR, CDR2 FQNEAQ (reference sequence). CDR3 sequence (DNA): TGTGCCAGCAGCTTAACGCAGAATGAAAAACTGTTTTTT. Amino acid sequence: CASSLTQNEKLFF.

The chain links TRBV5-4 to TRBJ1-1, with 7 bases aligning to TRBD1. This CDR3 is built from 15 residues. Germline V CDR1 and CDR2: SGHNT, YYREEE (reference sequence). J lost 1 base, V lost 4 bases, and 7 bases had no gene match. The chain's CDR3 is CASSGSTGKNTEAFF. CDR3 DNA: TGTGCCAGCAGCGGATCGACAGGGAAGAACACTGAAGCTTTCTTT.

The chain combines TRBV29-1 with TRBJ1-2, with D unclear. The CDR3 loop spans 12 amino acids. The germline V and J ends were trimmed by 4 bases and 7 bases, with 13 bases remaining between them. Per germline, CDR1 SQVTM and CDR2 ANQGSEA. The CDR3 here is CSVVWASGGYTF. The CDR3 region has the DNA TGCAGCGTTGTATGGGCTAGCGGTGGCTACACCTTC.

This clone occurred a few times. The chain combines TRBV19 with TRBJ1-1; D perhaps matches TRBD1 (5 bases). The CDR3 is 12 amino acids. The V end was cut by 3 bases, the J end by 7 bases, with 9 bases between. Looked up from germline, CDR1 is LNHDA and CDR2 is SQIVND (reference sequence). In nucleotides, the CDR3 is TGTGCCAGTAGTATCCAGGGCTTTGAAGCTTTCTTT. Translating it yields CASSIQGFEAFF.

The genes are TRBV6-5 and TRBJ2-7, with 10 nucleotides matching TRBD1. The CDR3 is 14 amino acids. CDR1 MNHEY and CDR2 SVGAGI come from the germline V gene. V trimming: 2 bases; J trimming: 4 bases; junction bases outside the gene matches: 2. The chain's CDR3 is CASSYRDRGYEQYF. DNA of the CDR3: TGTGCCAGCAGTTACCGGGACAGGGGTTACGAGCAGTACTTC.

This chain joins TRBV10-2 and TRBJ1-2; D might be TRBD1 (5 bases). Germline V gene lookup returns CDR1 WSHSY and CDR2 SAAADI. This CDR3 is 13 amino acids long. Trimming took off 4 bases at V and 2 bases at J, with 8 bases between the two ends. The CDR3 DNA follows: TGCGCCAGCAGTGTAGGGGAAAACTATGGCTACACCTTC. Translation gives CASSVGENYGYTF.

The rearrangement links TRBV28 to TRBJ2-7; 13 bases are shared with TRBD2. Germline V gene data show CDR1 as MDHEN and CDR2 as SYDVKM. This CDR3 region has 15 residues. V trimming: 6 bases; J trimming: 6 bases; junction bases outside the gene matches: 8. CDR3 sequence (DNA): TGTGCCAGCAGCCGCCCGGGACTAGCGGGGTCCGAGCAGTACTTC. Its protein is CASSRPGLAGSEQYF.

This chain joins TRBV30 and TRBJ2-5; the D is unclear. The end of the DNA aligns better with TRBJ2-7, so the J call may be wrong. Germline CDR1 reads GTSNPN; CDR2 reads SVGIG (reference sequence). The CDR3 length is 11 residues. CDR3 sequence reads: CAWSIGGEQYF. CDR3 DNA sequence: TGTGCCTGGAGTATTGGCGGCGAGCAGTACTTC.

The J gene is TRBJ2-5, the V gene TRBV5-1; 11 bases line up with TRBD2. CDR1 is SGHRS and CDR2 is YFSETQ in the germline V gene. The junction had 9 bases not matched to a gene; V was cut back by 3 bases and J by 2 bases. This CDR3 contains 17 residues. Written as DNA, the CDR3 is TGCGCCAGCAGCTCGGCCTTTAGCGGGGGGGCTCAAGAGACCCAGTACTTC. Its protein product is CASSSAFSGGAQETQYF.

V usage is TRBV6-1 and J usage is TRBJ1-5; TRBD1 is a possible D gene (5 bases). The CDR3 spans 18 residues. V was trimmed by 1 base and J by 7 bases, leaving 23 bases between them. Germline V gene data show CDR1 as MNHNS and CDR2 as SASEGT. The CDR3: CASSEGLGGGRHDQPQHF. The CDR3, as DNA: TGTGCCAGCAGTGAAGGATTGGGGGGTGGGAGGCATGACCAGCCCCAGCATTTT.

This clone turned up a few times. The chain links TRBV14 to TRBJ1-6; no clear D gene. The V gene lost 3 bases and the J gene lost 7 bases, with 7 bases spanning the gap. CDR3 length: 13 residues. The germline CDR1 and CDR2 sequences are SGHDN and FVKESK. CDR3 nucleotide sequence: TGTGCCAGCAGCCACCTACCGAATTCACCCCTCCACTTT. This encodes CASSHLPNSPLHF.

The sample holds one count of this clone. The J gene is TRBJ1-2, the V gene TRBV4-1; TRBD1 might be the D (5 bases). This CDR3 is built from 14 residues. V lost 1 base and J 8 bases, leaving 14 bases between the germline ends. The germline V gene encodes CDR1 MGHRA and CDR2 YSYEKL. This chain's CDR3 is CASSQVARVQGYTF. The CDR3 coding sequence is TGCGCCAGCAGCCAAGTCGCCAGGGTGCAAGGCTACACCTTC.

J is TRBJ1-1 and V is TRBV10-3; 8 bases match TRBD1. CDR3 length: 15 amino acids. Losses at the gene ends were 4 bases for V and 4 bases for J; bases not matched to a gene: 8. CDR1 is ENHRY and CDR2 is SYGVKD in the germline V gene. This CDR3 is CAISGSTGEGTEAFF. DNA of the CDR3: TGTGCCATCAGTGGCTCGACAGGGGAAGGCACTGAAGCTTTCTTT.

The rearrangement joins TRBV27 to TRBJ2-6; D call uncertain. There are 15 residues in the CDR3. V lost 6 bases and J lost 0, with 9 bases in between. Germline CDR1 MNHEY, CDR2 SMNVEV (reference sequence). In nucleotides, the CDR3 is TGTGCCAGCAGCCAACAGCACTCTGGGGCCAACGTCCTGACTTTC. It yields the protein CASSQQHSGANVLTF. Complete variable domain (other parts from reference TRBV27 and TRBJ2-6): EAQVTQNPRYLITVTGKKLTVTCSQNMNHEYMSWYRQDPGLGLRQIYYSMNVEVTDKGDVPEGYKVSRKEKRNFPLILESPSPNQTSLYFCASSQQHSGANVLTFGAGSRLTVL.

The genes are TRBV7-2 and TRBJ1-3; D is possibly TRBD1 (6 bases). Deletions cut 5 bases from V and 0 bases from J, with 23 bases between. This CDR3 region has 19 residues. Germline V lookup: CDR1 SGHTA, CDR2 FQGNSA. CDR3 nucleotide sequence: TGTGCCAGCAGCCCAAAGACAGGCGGGTTTGGGTTCTCTGGAAACACCATATATTTT. It encodes CASSPKTGGFGFSGNTIYF.